Listed below are T cell receptor beta chains from one sample, sequenced in a study of control samples from healthy donors and cancer patients. The data were produced by immunoSEQ multiplex PCR, yet TCRdb's version contains in-frame clones alone and is incomplete. The table shows 150,000 or so clones, with over 90% occurring only once. The material sequenced was PBMCs. All receptors come from a man aged 60 to 69 with colorectal cancer. Each CDR3 is given with its conserved first and last residue. The D gene is left open where the match is weak. A clone size is listed for some rows: how often the clone was seen (once, few, many), or a class if it is expanded.

j_gene | abundance | d_gene | v_gene | CDR3nt | CDR3aa
TRBJ1-1 | - | TRBD1 | TRBV7-9 | TGTGCCAGCAGCTTAGAGCCGGGACAGGGGGCCTTGAGAACTGAAGCTTTCTTT | CASSLEPGQGALRTEAFF
TRBJ1-2 | - | - | TRBV6-5 | TGTGCCAGCAAGGAGGGCAGACTTAACTATGGCTACACCTTC | CASKEGRLNYGYTF
TRBJ2-1 | once | - | TRBV10-3 | TGTGCCATCAGTGACGACAGGCCCAATGAGCAGTTCTTC | CAISDDRPNEQFF
TRBJ2-3 | - | TRBD2 | TRBV2 | TGTGCCAGCAGTGAGAATAGCGGGGTTCGCACAGATACGCAGTATTTT | CASSENSGVRTDTQYF
TRBJ2-1 | - | - | TRBV2 | TGTGCCAGCAGTAGGGATAACAATGAGCAGTTCTTC | CASSRDNNEQFF
TRBJ1-1 | - | - | TRBV6-1 | TGTGCCAGCAGTGAAGTCTTAGACAGTGAAGCTTTCTTT | CASSEVLDSEAFF
TRBJ2-7 | - | - | TRBV30 | TGTGCCTGGAGTACCTCCCGGGGATACGAGCAGTACTTC | CAWSTSRGYEQYF
TRBJ2-1 | - | TRBD2 | TRBV4-1 | TGCGCCAGCAGCCAAAGTAGCGGGGGGGCCAATGAGCAGTTCTTC | CASSQSSGGANEQFF
TRBJ2-7 | - | - | TRBV6-2/TRBV6-3 | TGTGCCAGCAGTTTGCTCCCACAGGAGACCGAGCAGTACTTC | CASSLLPQETEQYF
TRBJ1-4 | - | TRBD1 | TRBV5-6 | TGTGCCAGCAGCCGACAGGGGGCCTTTAATGAAAAACTGTTTTTT | CASSRQGAFNEKLFF
TRBJ2-3 | - | - | TRBV6-1 | TGTGCCAGCAGTGAAATGGGGGGAGGACAGTATTTT | CASSEMGGGQYF
TRBJ1-2 | - | - | TRBV24-1 | TGTGCCACCAGGGACCCGAACTATGGCTACACCTTC | CATRDPNYGYTF
TRBJ2-1 | - | TRBD2 | TRBV18 | TGTGCCAGCTCTCCCTTTGGGGACTACCGGTCGGATGAGCAGTTCTTC | CASSPFGDYRSDEQFF
TRBJ2-7 | - | - | TRBV6-5 | TGTGCCAGCAGACCACCTGCCTCCTACGAGCAGTACTTC | CASRPPASYEQYF
TRBJ1-1 | - | TRBD1 | TRBV5-1 | TGCGCCAGCAGCCTGACAGGGTCCCTCACTGAAGCTTTCTTT | CASSLTGSLTEAFF
TRBJ1-1 | - | - | TRBV5-1 | TGCGCCAGCAGCGTAGGGGTTTTCCCTGAAGCTTTCTTT | CASSVGVFPEAFF
TRBJ1-5 | - | TRBD1 | TRBV29-1 | TGCAGCGTGACGGACAGGGATCCCAATCAGCCCCAGCATTTT | CSVTDRDPNQPQHF
TRBJ1-6 | - | - | TRBV7-2 | TGTGCCAGCAGCTTAGGTTTTTCCCATAATTCACCCCTCCACTTT | CASSLGFSHNSPLHF
TRBJ2-1 | - | - | TRBV5-1 | TGCGCCAGCAGCTACCGGGACACCACGGGCAATGAGCAGTTCTTC | CASSYRDTTGNEQFF
TRBJ2-7 | - | - | TRBV2 | TGTGCCAGCAGCTTGGACTCGGCGGGCGAGCAGTACTTC | CASSLDSAGEQYF
TRBJ1-5 | once | TRBD1 | TRBV19 | TGTGCCAGTAGTATGGCAGGGGGCGGCAATCAGCCCCAGCATTTT | CASSMAGGGNQPQHF
TRBJ1-6 | - | - | TRBV7-2 | TGTGCCAGCAGACCCGGGAACACGGATTCACCCCTCCACTTT | CASRPGNTDSPLHF
TRBJ2-3 | - | - | TRBV4-2 | TGTGCCAGCAGCCGAGGGACCACAGATACGCAGTATTTT | CASSRGTTDTQYF
TRBJ1-1 | - | TRBD1 | TRBV19 | TGTGCCAGTTCGGACAGGGGCGTCAACACTGAAGCTTTCTTT | CASSDRGVNTEAFF
TRBJ2-7 | - | TRBD1 | TRBV29-1 | TGCAGCGTGTATACAGGGGAGCGGCAGTACTTC | CSVYTGERQYF
TRBJ1-6 | - | TRBD1 | TRBV12-3/TRBV12-4 | TGTGCCAGCGGACAGGGGAATTCACCCCTCCACTTT | CASGQGNSPLHF
TRBJ2-3 | - | - | TRBV2 | TGTGCCAGCAGTCCTGGACAGGGAGGGACAGATACGCAGTATTTT | CASSPGQGGTDTQYF
TRBJ2-2 | - | - | TRBV27 | TGTGCCAGCAGCGTCCCCACCGGGGAGCTGTTTTTT | CASSVPTGELFF
TRBJ2-7 | - | - | TRBV3-1/TRBV3-2 | TGTGCCAGCAGCCAAGAAGGGGCACTTCTCTACGAGCAGTACTTC | CASSQEGALLYEQYF
TRBJ2-4 | - | - | TRBV4-1 | TGCGCCAGCAGCCAAGAATCGGCGGGGACCAAAAACATTCAGTACTTC | CASSQESAGTKNIQYF
TRBJ1-1 | - | - | TRBV19 | TGTGCCAGTAGTATCTATCCCACAGTGAACACTGAAGCTTTCTTT | CASSIYPTVNTEAFF
TRBJ2-3 | - | - | TRBV18 | TGTGCCAGCTCACCTGGTGGTATCGGCACAGATACGCAGTATTTT | CASSPGGIGTDTQYF
TRBJ1-2 | - | - | TRBV7-9 | TGTGCCAGCAGCTTAGAACGGCAGGGACTCTATGGCTACACCTTC | CASSLERQGLYGYTF
TRBJ2-6 | - | - | TRBV6-5 | TGTGCCAGCAGGACTCGGGGTGGGGCCAACGTCCTGACTTTC | CASRTRGGANVLTF
TRBJ2-2 | - | TRBD2 | TRBV19 | TGTGCCAGTAGTATAGGGACTAGCGGGGGATACACCGGGGAGCTGTTTTTT | CASSIGTSGGYTGELFF
TRBJ1-5 | - | TRBD1 | TRBV27 | TGTGCCAGCAGTTTGACAGGGGCCATCAATCAGCCCCAGCATTTT | CASSLTGAINQPQHF
TRBJ2-7 | once | - | TRBV7-9 | TGTGCCAGCAGCTTGTCTACCTACGAGCAGTACTTC | CASSLSTYEQYF
TRBJ1-4 | - | - | TRBV29-1 | TGCAGCGTCCAGCAGGGGGAAAAACTGTTTTTT | CSVQQGEKLFF
TRBJ1-4 | - | TRBD1 | TRBV5-1 | TGCGCCAGCAGCTTTAATCCCGGGACAGCACACGGGGCGCCTAATGAAAAACTGTTTTTT | CASSFNPGTAHGAPNEKLFF
TRBJ2-1 | - | - | TRBV27 | TGTGCCAGCAGTGGAACAGGGGGGGCCTACAATGAGCAGTTCTTC | CASSGTGGAYNEQFF
TRBJ2-7 | - | TRBD1 | TRBV18 | TGTGCCAGCTCACCGCGGGACAGGGGGGTAGACGAGCAGTACTTC | CASSPRDRGVDEQYF
TRBJ2-1 | - | - | TRBV10-3 | TGTGCCATCAGTGAGACGGCTAGCTTCAATGAGCAGTTCTTC | CAISETASFNEQFF
TRBJ1-1 | - | TRBD1 | TRBV27 | TGTGCCAGCAGCCTCAGGACAGGGGATACTGAAGCTTTCTTT | CASSLRTGDTEAFF
TRBJ2-1 | - | - | TRBV5-1 | TGCGCCAGCAGTCGGGAGAGCTCCTACAATGAGCAGTTCTTC | CASSRESSYNEQFF
TRBJ2-2 | - | - | TRBV7-7 | TGTGCCAGCAGCCCATCAGACAGGAGGAACACCGGGGAGCTGTTTTTT | CASSPSDRRNTGELFF
TRBJ1-1 | - | - | TRBV27 | TGTGCCAGCAGTCCCCGCGCAGTCCGGGAAGCTTTCTTT | CASSPRAVREAFF